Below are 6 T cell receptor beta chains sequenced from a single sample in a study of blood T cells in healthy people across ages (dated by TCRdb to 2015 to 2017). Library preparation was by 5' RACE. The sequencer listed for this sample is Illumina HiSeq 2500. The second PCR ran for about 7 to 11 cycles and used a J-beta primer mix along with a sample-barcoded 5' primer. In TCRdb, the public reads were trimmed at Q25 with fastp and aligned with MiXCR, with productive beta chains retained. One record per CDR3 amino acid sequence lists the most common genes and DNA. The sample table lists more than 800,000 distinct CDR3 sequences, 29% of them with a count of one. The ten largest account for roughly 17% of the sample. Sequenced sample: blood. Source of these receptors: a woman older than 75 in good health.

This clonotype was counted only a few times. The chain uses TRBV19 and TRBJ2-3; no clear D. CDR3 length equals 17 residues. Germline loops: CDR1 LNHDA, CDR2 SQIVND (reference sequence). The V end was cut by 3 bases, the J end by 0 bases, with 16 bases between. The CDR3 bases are TGTGCCAGTAGTATTCCCCCGGGCAAGGGCAGCACAGATACGCAGTATTTT. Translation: CASSIPPGKGSTDTQYF.

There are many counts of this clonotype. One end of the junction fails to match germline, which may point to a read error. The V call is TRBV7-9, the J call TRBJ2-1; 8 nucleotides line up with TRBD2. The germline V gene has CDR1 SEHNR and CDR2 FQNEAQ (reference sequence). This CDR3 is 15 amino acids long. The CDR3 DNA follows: TGCGCCAGCTCCGTCACTAGCGGCTCCTACAATGAGCAGTTCTTC. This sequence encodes CASSVTSGSYNEQFF.

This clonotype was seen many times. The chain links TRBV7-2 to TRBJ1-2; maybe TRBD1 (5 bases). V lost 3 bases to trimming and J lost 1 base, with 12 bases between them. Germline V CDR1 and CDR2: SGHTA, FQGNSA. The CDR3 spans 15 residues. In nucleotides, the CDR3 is TGTGCCAGCAGCTTGGGGCAGGGACTTAACTATGGCTACACCTTC. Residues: CASSLGQGLNYGYTF.

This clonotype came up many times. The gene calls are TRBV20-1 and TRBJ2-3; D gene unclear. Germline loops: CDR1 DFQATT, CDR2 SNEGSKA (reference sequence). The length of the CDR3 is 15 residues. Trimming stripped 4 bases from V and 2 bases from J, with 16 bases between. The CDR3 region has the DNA TGCAGTGCTAAATCTTCGAGTGGCCTCACAGATACGCAGTATTTT. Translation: CSAKSSSGLTDTQYF.

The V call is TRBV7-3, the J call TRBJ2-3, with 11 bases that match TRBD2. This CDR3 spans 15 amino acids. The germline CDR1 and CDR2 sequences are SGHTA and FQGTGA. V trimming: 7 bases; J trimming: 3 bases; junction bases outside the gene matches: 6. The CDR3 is CASTLAGGRTDTQYF. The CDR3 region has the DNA TGTGCCAGCACCCTAGCGGGAGGAAGGACAGATACGCAGTATTTT.

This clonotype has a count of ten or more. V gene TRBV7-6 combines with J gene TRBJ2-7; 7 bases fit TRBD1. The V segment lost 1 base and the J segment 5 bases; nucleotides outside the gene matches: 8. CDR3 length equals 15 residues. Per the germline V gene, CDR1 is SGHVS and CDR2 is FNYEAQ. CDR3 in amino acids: CASSLGAGTADEQYF. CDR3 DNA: TGTGCCAGCAGCTTAGGGGCCGGGACAGCGGACGAGCAGTACTTC.